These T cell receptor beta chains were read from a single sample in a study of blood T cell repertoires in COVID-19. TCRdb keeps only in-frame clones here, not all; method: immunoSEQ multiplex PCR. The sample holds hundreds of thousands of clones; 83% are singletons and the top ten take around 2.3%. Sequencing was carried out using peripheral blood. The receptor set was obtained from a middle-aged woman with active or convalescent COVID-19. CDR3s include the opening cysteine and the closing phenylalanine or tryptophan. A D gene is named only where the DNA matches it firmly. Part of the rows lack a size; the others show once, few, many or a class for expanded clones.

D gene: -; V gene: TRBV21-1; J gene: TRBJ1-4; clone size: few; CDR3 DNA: TGTGCCAGCAGCAATTTAGGAGGGGGGGACCGGGTTAATGAAAAACTGTTTTTT; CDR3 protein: CASSNLGGGDRVNEKLFF
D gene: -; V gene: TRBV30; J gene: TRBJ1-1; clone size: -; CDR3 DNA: TGTGCCTGGAGTGTCGACACTGAAGCTTTCTTT; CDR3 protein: CAWSVDTEAFF
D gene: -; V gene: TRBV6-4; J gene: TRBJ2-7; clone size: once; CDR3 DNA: TGTGCCAGCAGTGACTCGACATCGGCGAGCAGCGAGCAGTACTTC; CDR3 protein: CASSDSTSASSEQYF
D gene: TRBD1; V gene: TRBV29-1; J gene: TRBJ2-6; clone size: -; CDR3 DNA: TGCAGCGTTGACATGGGACAGGGACCTTCCGGCAACGTCCTGACTTTC; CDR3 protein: CSVDMGQGPSGNVLTF
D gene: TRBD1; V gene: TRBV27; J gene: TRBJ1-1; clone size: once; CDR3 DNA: TGTGCCAGCCAACTCAGGGGGACAGGGGGAGGTAGAGCTTTCTTT; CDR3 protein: CASQLRGTGGGRAFF
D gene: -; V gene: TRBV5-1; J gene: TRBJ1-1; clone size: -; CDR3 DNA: TGCGCCAGCAGCACAGGGAATATGAACACTGAAGCTTTCTTT; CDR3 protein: CASSTGNMNTEAFF
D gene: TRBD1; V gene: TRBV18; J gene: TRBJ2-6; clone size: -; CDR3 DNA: TGTGCCAGCTCGCCCCCCCCCGGACAGGGGTTCTCTGGGGCCAACGTCCTGACTTTC; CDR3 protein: CASSPPPGQGFSGANVLTF
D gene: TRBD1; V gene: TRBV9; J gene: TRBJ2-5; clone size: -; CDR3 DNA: TGTGCCAGCAGCGGCGGACAGGCTCAAGAGACCCAGTACTTC; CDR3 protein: CASSGGQAQETQYF
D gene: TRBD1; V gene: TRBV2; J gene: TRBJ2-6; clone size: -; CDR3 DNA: TGTGCCAGCAGTGTGGTCTTAGTAGGGACAGCTTTCTCTGGGGCCAACGTCCTGACTTTC; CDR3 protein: CASSVVLVGTAFSGANVLTF
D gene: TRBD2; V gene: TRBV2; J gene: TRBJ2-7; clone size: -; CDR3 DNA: TGTGCCAGCAAAACTAGCGGGGGCAGCTCCTACGAGCAGTACTTC; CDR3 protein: CASKTSGGSSYEQYF
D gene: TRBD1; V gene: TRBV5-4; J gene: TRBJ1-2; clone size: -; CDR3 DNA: TGTGCCAGCAGCTTGGTGGGACAGGTGAACTATGGCTACACCTTC; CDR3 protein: CASSLVGQVNYGYTF
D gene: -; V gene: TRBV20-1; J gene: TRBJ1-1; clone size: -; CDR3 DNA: TGCAGTGCTAGGTGGGGGGGGGAAGCTTTCTTT; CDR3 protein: CSARWGGEAFF
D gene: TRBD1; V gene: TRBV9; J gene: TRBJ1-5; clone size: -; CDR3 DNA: TGTGCCAGCAGCGTAGGACAGGGGAGTCAGCCCCAGCATTTT; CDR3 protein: CASSVGQGSQPQHF
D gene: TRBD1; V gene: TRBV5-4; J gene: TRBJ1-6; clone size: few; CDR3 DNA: TGTGCCAGCAGCCAGGGGACAGGGCATAATTCACCCCTCCACTTT; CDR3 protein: CASSQGTGHNSPLHF
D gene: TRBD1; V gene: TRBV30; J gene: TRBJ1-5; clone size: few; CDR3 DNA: TGTGCCTGGAGGTCGGGACAGGGATCCAATCAGCCCCAGCATTTT; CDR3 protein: CAWRSGQGSNQPQHF
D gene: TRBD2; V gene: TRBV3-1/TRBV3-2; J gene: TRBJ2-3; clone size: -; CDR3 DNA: TGTGCCAGCAGCCGGACTAGATCCGATACGCAGTATTTT; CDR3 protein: CASSRTRSDTQYF
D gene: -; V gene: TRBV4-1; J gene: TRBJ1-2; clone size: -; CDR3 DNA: TGCGCCAGCAGCCAACGGGGAAGGGGCTACACCTTC; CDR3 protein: CASSQRGRGYTF
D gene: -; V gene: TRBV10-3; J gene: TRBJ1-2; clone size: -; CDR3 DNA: TGTGCCATCAGTGAGTCACAGACAGATGGCTATGGCTACACCTTC; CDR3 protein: CAISESQTDGYGYTF
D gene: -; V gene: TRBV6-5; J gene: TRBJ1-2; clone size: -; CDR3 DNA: TGTGCCAGCAGTTCAACGGAGGGGACCAAATACTATGGCTACACCTTC; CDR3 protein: CASSSTEGTKYYGYTF
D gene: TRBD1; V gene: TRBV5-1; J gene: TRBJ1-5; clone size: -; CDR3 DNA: TGCGCCAGCAGCTCTTCGGGACAGGACAATCAGCCCCAGCATTTT; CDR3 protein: CASSSSGQDNQPQHF
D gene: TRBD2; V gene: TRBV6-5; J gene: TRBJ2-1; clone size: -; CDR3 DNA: TGTGCCAGCAGAGGACTAGCGGGCACCGACAATGAGCAGTTCTTC; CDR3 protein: CASRGLAGTDNEQFF
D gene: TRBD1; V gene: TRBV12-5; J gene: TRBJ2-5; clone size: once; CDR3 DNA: TGTGCTAGTGGTCGGACAGGGGCCGTTGGAGAGACCCAGTACTTC; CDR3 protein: CASGRTGAVGETQYF
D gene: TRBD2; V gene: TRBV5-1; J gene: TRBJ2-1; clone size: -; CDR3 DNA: TGCGCCAGCTCGGCTAGCGGGGGGTACAATGAGCAGTTCTTC; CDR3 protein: CASSASGGYNEQFF
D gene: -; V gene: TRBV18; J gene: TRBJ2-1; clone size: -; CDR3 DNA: TGTGCCACCTCAGGAGGAAATTACAATGAGCAGTTCTTC; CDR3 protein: CATSGGNYNEQFF
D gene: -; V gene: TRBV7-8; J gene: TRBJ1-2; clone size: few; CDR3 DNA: TGTGCCAGCAGCTTAGGGGGGGGACGGCGCTGGGGCTACACCTTC; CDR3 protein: CASSLGGGRRWGYTF
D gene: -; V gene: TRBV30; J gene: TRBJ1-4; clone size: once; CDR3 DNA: TGTGCCTGGAACGGGGGAGCACTTAATGAAAAACTGTTTTTT; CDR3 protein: CAWNGGALNEKLFF
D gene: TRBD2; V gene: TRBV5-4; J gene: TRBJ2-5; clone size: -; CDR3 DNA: TGTGCCAGCAGCTTGGAATTAGGCGGGAGCGAGACCCAGTACTTC; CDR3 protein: CASSLELGGSETQYF
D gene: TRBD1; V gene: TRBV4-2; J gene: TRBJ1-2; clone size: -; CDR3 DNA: TGTGCCAGCAGCCAAGACCGCGACAGGGGAGTAGGTGGCTACACCTTC; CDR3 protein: CASSQDRDRGVGGYTF
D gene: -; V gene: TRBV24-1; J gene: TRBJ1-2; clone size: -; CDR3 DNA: TGTGCCACCAGTGCCCGCGGGACTTCCGCAGGCGGCTACACCTTC; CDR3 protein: CATSARGTSAGGYTF
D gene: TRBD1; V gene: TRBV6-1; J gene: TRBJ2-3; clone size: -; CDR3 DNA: TGTGCCAGCAGTGAAACCGGGACAGGGGTATTCGGGTACACAGATACGCAGTATTTT; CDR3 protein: CASSETGTGVFGYTDTQYF
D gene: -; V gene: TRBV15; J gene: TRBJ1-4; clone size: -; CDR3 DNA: TGTGCCACCAGCAGAGGTGCAGGGTTTGTAACTAATGAAAAACTGTTTTTT; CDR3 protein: CATSRGAGFVTNEKLFF
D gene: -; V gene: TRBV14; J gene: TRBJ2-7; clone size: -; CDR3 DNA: TGTGCCAGCAGCCTACGGGACGAGCAGTACTTC; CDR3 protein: CASSLRDEQYF
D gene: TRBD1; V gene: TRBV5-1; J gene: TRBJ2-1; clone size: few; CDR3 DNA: TGCGCCAGCAGCTTGGGGGGACAGGATATTGAGCAGTTCTTC; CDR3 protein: CASSLGGQDIEQFF
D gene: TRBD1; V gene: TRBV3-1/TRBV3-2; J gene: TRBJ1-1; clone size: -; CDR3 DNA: TGTGCCAGCAGCCAAGATTGGACAGGGGAAGCTTTCTTT; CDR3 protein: CASSQDWTGEAFF
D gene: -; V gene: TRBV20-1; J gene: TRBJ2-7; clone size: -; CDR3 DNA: TGCAGCGGGGACTTTTTAGACGAGCAGTACTTC; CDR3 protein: CSGDFLDEQYF
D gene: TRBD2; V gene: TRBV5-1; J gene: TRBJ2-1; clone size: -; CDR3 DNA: TGCGCCAGCAGCCCCTGGGTAGCGGGAAACAATGAGCAGTTCTTC; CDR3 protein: CASSPWVAGNNEQFF
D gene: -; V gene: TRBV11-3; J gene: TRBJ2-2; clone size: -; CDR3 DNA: TGTGCCAGCAGAACAAGCACCGGGGAGCTGTTTTTT; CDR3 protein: CASRTSTGELFF
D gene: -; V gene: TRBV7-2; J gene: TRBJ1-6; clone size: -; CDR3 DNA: TGTGCCAGCAGCTTAGGGGGACACCTCGGCTTT; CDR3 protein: CASSLGGHLGF
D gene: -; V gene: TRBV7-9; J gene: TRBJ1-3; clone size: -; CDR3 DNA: TGTGCCAGCCGGGGTGCGTCATCTGGAAACACCATATATTTT; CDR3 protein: CASRGASSGNTIYF
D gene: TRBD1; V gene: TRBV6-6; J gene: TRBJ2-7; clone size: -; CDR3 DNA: TGTGCCAGCAGGTCGGCAGGGGGAAGCGAGCAGTACTTC; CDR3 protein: CASRSAGGSEQYF
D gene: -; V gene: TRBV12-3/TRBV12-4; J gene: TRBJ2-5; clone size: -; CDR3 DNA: TGTGCCAGCAGTTCCGACTTTGAAGAGACCCAGTACTTC; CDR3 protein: CASSSDFEETQYF
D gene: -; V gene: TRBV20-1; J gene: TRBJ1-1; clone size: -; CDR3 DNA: TGCAGTGCTAGTTCGGTTAACACTGAAGCTTTCTTT; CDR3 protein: CSASSVNTEAFF
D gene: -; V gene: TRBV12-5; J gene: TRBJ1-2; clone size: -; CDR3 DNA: TGTGCTAGTGGTTTGGTACCAGGGCCGTTCTACACCTTC; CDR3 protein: CASGLVPGPFYTF
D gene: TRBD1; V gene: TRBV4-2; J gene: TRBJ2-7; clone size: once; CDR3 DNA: TGTGCCAGCAGCCCCCAGGGGGCGAGTGAGCAGTACTTC; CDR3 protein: CASSPQGASEQYF
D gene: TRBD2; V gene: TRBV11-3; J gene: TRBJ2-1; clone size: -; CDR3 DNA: TGTGCCAGCAGCACACCAACCGGGACTAGCGGCCCATACAATGAGCAGTTCTTC; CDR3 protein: CASSTPTGTSGPYNEQFF
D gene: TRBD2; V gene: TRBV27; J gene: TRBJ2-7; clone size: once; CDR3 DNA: TGTGCCAGCCGGGACTATGGGCACGAGCAGTACTTC; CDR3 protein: CASRDYGHEQYF
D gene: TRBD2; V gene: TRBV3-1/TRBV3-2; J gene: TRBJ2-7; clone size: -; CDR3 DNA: TGTGCCAGCAGCCAGGGACTAGCGGGGAACGAGCAGTACTTC; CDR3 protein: CASSQGLAGNEQYF
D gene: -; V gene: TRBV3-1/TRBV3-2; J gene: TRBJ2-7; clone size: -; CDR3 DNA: TGTGCCAGCAGCCAAAGGACTGTCACCCTTTACGAGCAGTACTTC; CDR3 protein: CASSQRTVTLYEQYF
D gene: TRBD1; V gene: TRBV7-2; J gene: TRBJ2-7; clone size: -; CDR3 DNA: TGTGCCAGCAGCTCGTGGACAGGACCTATCTACGAGCAGTACTTC; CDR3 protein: CASSSWTGPIYEQYF
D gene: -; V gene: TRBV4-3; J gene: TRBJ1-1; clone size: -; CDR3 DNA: TGCGCCAGCAGCCAATTTATAGGGGGTACTGAAGCTTTCTTT; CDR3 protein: CASSQFIGGTEAFF
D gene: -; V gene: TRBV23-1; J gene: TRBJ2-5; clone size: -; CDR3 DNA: TGCGCCAGCAGTCCAGGGGAGGGCGGGAATCCTCAAGAGACCCAGTACTTC; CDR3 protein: CASSPGEGGNPQETQYF
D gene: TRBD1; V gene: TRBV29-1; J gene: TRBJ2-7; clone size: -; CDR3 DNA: TGCCACGACAGGGCGTTCATCTCCTACGAGCAGTACTTC; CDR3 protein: CHDRAFISYEQYF
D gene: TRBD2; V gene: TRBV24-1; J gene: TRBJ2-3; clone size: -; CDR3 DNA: TGTGCCACCAGCGGGACTAGCGGGGGAGACGGGGGCACAGATACGCAGTATTTT; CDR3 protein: CATSGTSGGDGGTDTQYF
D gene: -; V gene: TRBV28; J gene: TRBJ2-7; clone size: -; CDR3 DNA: TGTGCCAGCAGACCCACAGGCCCCTACGAGCAGTACTTC; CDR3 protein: CASRPTGPYEQYF
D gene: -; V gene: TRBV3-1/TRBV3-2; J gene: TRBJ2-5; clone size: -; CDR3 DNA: TGTGCCAGCAGCCACGGGTCCGGGTCGCAAGAGACCCAGTACTTC; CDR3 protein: CASSHGSGSQETQYF